This T cell receptor beta chain was found in a study of T cell repertoires in cytomegalovirus infection. A single record per CDR3 protein comes from TCRdb applying MiXCR to the reads. This table has about 830,000 distinct CDR3 sequences, 30% to 35% appearing once. Concerning this clonotype itself: Its antigen is unknown.

The germline V and J ends were trimmed by 3 bases and 5 bases, with 17 bases remaining between them. The CDR3 runs 15 residues. CDR1 and CDR2 from the germline V gene are SGHDT and YYEEEE. The sample here was cultured CD8+ T cells from PBMCs, taken from culture after CMV antigen stimulation. The source is a human donor in good health (CMV status not recorded). Some clones in this sample may be carry-over from other donors' samples. This chain uses TRBV5-6 with TRBJ2-5; perhaps TRBD2 as D (6 bases). The CDR3 protein is CASSSDNPGVETQYF. In nucleotides, the CDR3 is TGTGCCAGCAGCTCGGACAACCCGGGGGTGGAGACCCAGTACTTC.